This note documents a single TCR beta chain sequence. TCRdb's table, derived via immunoSEQ multiplex PCR, lists solely in-frame clones and lacks some. The data show about 56,000 clones, less than 85% seen once. V was trimmed by 7 bases and J by 0 bases, leaving 9 bases between them. Per the germline V gene, CDR1 is WSHSY and CDR2 is SAAADI. CDR3 length equals 14 residues. The data belong to a study of OX40 agonist ivuxolimab in advanced cancers. The starting material was CD4+ or CD8+ T cells sorted from blood, obtained in a trial of the OX40 agonist ivuxolimab. The chain couples TRBV10-2 to TRBJ2-2; D is tentatively TRBD1 or TRBD2 (5 bases each). This clonotype was sampled from an adult with an advanced solid tumor such as melanoma, head and neck, liver or kidney cancer. CDR3 protein: CASNMGANTGELFF. DNA of the CDR3: TGCGCCAGCAACATGGGGGCGAACACCGGGGAGCTGTTTTTT.